The 24 T cell receptor beta chains reported below all come from one sample, sequenced in a study of T cells in Graves' hyperthyroidism and ophthalmopathy. Template material for amplifying TCR beta CDR3 regions consisted of RNA transcripts. An initial round of RT-PCR targeting the TCR CDR3 relied on the HTBI primer set. TCRdb re-derived calls from the multiplex PCR reads in MiXCR, one entry per CDR3 protein. The sample has 350,000 or so distinct CDR3 sequences; approximately 18% are singletons. Input material: blood. These receptors came from a woman between 40 and 55 years old with Graves' ophthalmopathy.

The chain joins TRBV7-9 to TRBJ2-7; 7 bases match TRBD1. The CDR3 has 12 amino acids. J lost 7 bases, V lost 6 bases, and 6 bases had no gene match. The germline V gene has CDR1 SEHNR and CDR2 FQNEAQ (reference sequence). The CDR3 coding sequence is TGTGCCAGCAGATCACAGGGGAGTGAGCAGTACTTC. Residues: CASRSQGSEQYF.

Comment on this clonotype: This sequence may be a read error, since a much larger clone differs from it by one base. The chain employs TRBV4-1 and TRBJ1-2; D gene ambiguous. V shed 0 bases and J shed 4 bases, with 6 bases lying between them. The CDR3 spans 13 residues. CDR1 and CDR2 (germline): MGHRA, YSYEKL. The CDR3 DNA is TGCGCCAGCAGCCAAGATCCGGGCTATGGCTACACCTTC. It specifies CASSQDPGYGYTF.

In this sample, this clonotype turned up many times. The chain uses TRBV12-3 or TRBV12-4 and TRBJ2-7; D unclear. The V and J ends lost 3 bases and 0 bases respectively, with 21 bases between them. This CDR3 comprises 18 residues. CDR3 sequence: CASSLILRGLRSSYEQYF. The DNA for the CDR3 is TGTGCCAGCAGTTTGATTTTACGCGGTTTGAGAAGCTCCTACGAGCAGTACTTC.

In its sample, this clonotype was seen many times. The chain carries TRBV27 and TRBJ1-1; D unclear. Trimming stripped 4 bases from V and 0 bases from J, with 9 bases between. The CDR3 extends over 14 amino acids. Germline assignment: CDR1 MNHEY and CDR2 SMNVEV (reference sequence). The DNA for the CDR3 is TGTGCCAGCAGTTCAGGATTCATGAACACTGAAGCTTTCTTT. Its translation is CASSSGFMNTEAFF.

Written as DNA, the CDR3 is TGCGCCAGCAGCCAAGTAGCGGGACAGGGGGCCTACGAGCAGTACTTC. It encodes CASSQVAGQGAYEQYF. The chain uses TRBV4-1 and TRBJ2-7; 11 nucleotides align to TRBD1. The CDR3 is 16 residues long. The junction had 4 bases not matched to a gene; V was cut back by 1 base and J by 2 bases. The germline gives CDR1 MGHRA, CDR2 YSYEKL.

This clonotype appeared many times. The chain employs TRBV19 and TRBJ1-6; D is perhaps TRBD1 (6 bases). V was shortened by 3 bases and J by 5 bases, with 11 bases between the two germline ends. From germline, CDR1 is LNHDA and CDR2 SQIVND (reference sequence). This CDR3 has 15 amino acids. The CDR3 loop is CASSISGGNNSPLHF. CDR3 sequence (DNA): TGTGCCAGTAGTATCTCCGGGGGCAATAATTCACCCCTCCACTTT.

This clonotype turned up a few times. V is TRBV7-8 and J is TRBJ2-5; D is tentatively TRBD1 or TRBD2 (7 bases each). This CDR3 region has 16 residues. CDR1 and CDR2 from the germline V gene are SGHVS and FQNEAQ. The V and J ends lost 4 bases and 1 base respectively, with 16 bases between them. Written as DNA, the CDR3 is TGTGCCAGCAGCTCAGGGAGGGGGCCCCTCCAAGAGACCCAGTACTTC. It yields the protein CASSSGRGPLQETQYF.

This clonotype has at least ten counts. The chain combines TRBV27 with TRBJ2-2, with D perhaps matching TRBD2 (5 bases). Germline V lookup: CDR1 MNHEY, CDR2 SMNVEV (reference sequence). This CDR3 is 17 amino acids long. The germline V and J ends were trimmed by 6 bases and 6 bases, with 23 bases remaining between them. The CDR3 is CASSRSPPGIGAGELFF. Written as DNA, the CDR3 is TGTGCCAGCAGCCGTTCACCCCCCGGGATTGGTGCCGGGGAGCTGTTTTTT.

This clonotype was recorded many times. V is TRBV6-2 or TRBV6-3 and J is TRBJ2-5, with no clear D. The CDR3 is 13 residues long. The germline V gene has CDR1 MNHEY and CDR2 SVGEGT. Trimming took off 2 bases at V and 5 bases at J, with 9 bases between the two ends. Written as DNA, the CDR3 is TGTGCCAGCAGTTACGCCGGGTGGGAGACCCAGTACTTC. Translating it yields CASSYAGWETQYF.

In this sample, this clonotype turned up many times. The chain has TRBV6-2 or TRBV6-3 and TRBJ2-5; no definite D call. Trimming took 8 bases from V and 1 from J, leaving 11 bases between them. Germline V gene data show CDR1 as MNHEY and CDR2 as SVGEGT. CDR3 length: 13 residues. In DNA, the CDR3 is TGTGCCAGCGGTTTGGCTACCCAAGAGACCCAGTACTTC. It specifies CASGLATQETQYF.

This clonotype was found many times. This CDR3 reads CSVGGYTEQYF. The CDR3, as DNA: TGCAGCGTTGGAGGTTACACGGAGCAGTACTTC. The genes are TRBV29-1 and TRBJ2-7; D remains ambiguous. Looked up from germline, CDR1 is SQVTM and CDR2 is ANQGSEA. Trimming removed 4 bases from V and 7 bases from J, with 11 bases in between. This CDR3 region has 11 residues.

This clonotype was counted many times. This chain joins TRBV6-2 or TRBV6-3 and TRBJ1-1; 10 nucleotides agree with TRBD1. Trimming took 5 bases from V and 3 from J; bases not matched to a gene: 9. The CDR3 is 16 residues long. Germline CDR1 MNHEY, CDR2 SVGEGT. In nucleotides, the CDR3 is TGTGCCAGCAGTAGTGACAGGGGGCGACGGGACACTGAAGCTTTCTTT. The encoded protein is CASSSDRGRRDTEAFF.

This clonotype has a count of ten or more. The CDR3: CSARKGSTEAFF. The CDR3 DNA reads as TGCAGTGCTAGGAAAGGGTCCACTGAAGCTTTCTTT. The chain links TRBV20-1 to TRBJ1-1, with unresolved D. Germline V gene sequence: CDR1 DFQATT, CDR2 SNEGSKA (reference sequence). V lost 3 bases and J 4 bases, leaving 9 bases between the germline ends. There are 12 residues in the CDR3.

This clonotype has ten or more counts. The gene calls are TRBV27 and TRBJ2-5; the D gene is possibly TRBD1 (6 bases). V lost 4 bases, J lost 5 bases, and 17 bases lay in between. Germline V gene data show CDR1 as MNHEY and CDR2 as SMNVEV (reference sequence). This CDR3 has 15 amino acids. CDR3 sequence: CASSSLGMGAETQYF. The DNA of the CDR3 is TGTGCCAGCAGTTCCCTTGGTATGGGGGCCGAGACCCAGTACTTC.

This clonotype was seen ten or more times. The gene calls are TRBV20-1 and TRBJ2-7; TRBD1 matches 7 bases. J lost 3 bases, V lost 5 bases, and 16 bases had no gene match. The germline CDR1 and CDR2 sequences are DFQATT and SNEGSKA (reference sequence). The CDR3 sequence is 16 residues long. The CDR3 loop reads CSAGVPRQGKSYEQYF. The CDR3 DNA follows: TGCAGTGCTGGCGTGCCAAGACAGGGAAAAAGCTACGAGCAGTACTTC.

This clonotype was seen at least ten times. This rearrangement joins TRBV6-5 to TRBJ2-4; 8 nucleotides agree with TRBD2. With V trimmed by 0 bases and J by 6 bases, 10 bases remained unmatched. Germline CDR1 and CDR2: MNHEY and SVGAGI. CDR3 length: 17 residues. In nucleotides, the CDR3 is TGTGCCAGCAGTTACTCAGGCAGCGGGAGAGGGCTAAACATTCAGTACTTC. Residues: CASSYSGSGRGLNIQYF.

This clonotype was recorded at least ten times. The chain joins TRBV2 to TRBJ1-2; a possible D gene is TRBD1 (5 bases). V lost 7 bases and J lost 6, with 18 bases in between. The CDR3 is 14 residues long. The V gene's germline CDR1 is SNHLY and CDR2 FYNNEI. The CDR3, as DNA: TGTGCCAGCACCGAACGGGGGAGGGGCGATGGCTACACCTTC. Protein product: CASTERGRGDGYTF.

This clonotype was counted many times. The J gene is TRBJ2-7, the V gene TRBV11-2; TRBD2 aligns across 11 bases. Per germline, CDR1 SGHAT and CDR2 FQNNGV. The CDR3 is 15 residues long. The trim removed 1 base at V and 5 bases at J, leaving 4 bases unmatched. As DNA, the CDR3 is TGTGCCAGCAGCTTAGGGGGACTAGCGGCCAACGAGCAGTACTTC. Translated, it gives CASSLGGLAANEQYF.

This clonotype has ten or more counts. The V and J genes are TRBV6-1 and TRBJ1-1; the D gene is possibly TRBD1 (5 bases). The CDR3 loop spans 14 amino acids. Germline lookup yields CDR1 MNHNS and CDR2 SASEGT. Trimming cost V 7 bases and J 1 base, with 13 bases left between them. The CDR3 loop reads CASMRWGQNTEAFF. The CDR3 nucleotides read TGTGCCAGCATGAGATGGGGCCAGAACACTGAAGCTTTCTTT.

Many counts were recorded for this clonotype. The chain has TRBV28 and TRBJ1-1; 11 bases align to TRBD1. V shed 6 bases, J shed 6 bases, and the junction held 6 bases outside the gene matches. Looked up from germline, CDR1 is MDHEN and CDR2 is SYDVKM. This CDR3 has 14 residues. The CDR3 DNA reads TGTGCCAGCAGGGGGGACAGGGGGTATTCTGAAGCTTTCTTT. The encoded protein is CASRGDRGYSEAFF.

In its sample, this clonotype was seen many times. This chain uses TRBV20-1 with TRBJ2-7, with D possibly being TRBD1 or TRBD2 (5 bases each). Trimming pared 2 bases from V and 3 bases from J, leaving 17 bases between. Germline CDR1 and CDR2: DFQATT and SNEGSKA (reference sequence). The CDR3 runs to 15 residues. CDR3 DNA: TGCAGTGCTAGACCTCCGGGGCCCCAGAACTACGAGCAGTACTTC. Encoded protein: CSARPPGPQNYEQYF.

This clonotype occurred many times. This sequence joins TRBV30 and TRBJ2-7; D unclear. Germline CDR1 reads GTSNPN; CDR2 reads SVGIG (reference sequence). Trimming cost V 4 bases and J 3 bases, with 7 bases left between them. The CDR3 is 11 residues long. CDR3 bases: TGTGCCTGGAATGACGACTACGAGCAGTACTTC. Its translation is CAWNDDYEQYF.

The chain couples TRBV28 to TRBJ2-7; D perhaps matches TRBD1 (6 bases). Germline V gives CDR1 MDHEN, CDR2 SYDVKM. This CDR3 has 11 amino acids. The germline V and J ends were trimmed by 3 bases and 13 bases, with 13 bases remaining between them. CDR3 sequence (DNA): TGTGCCAGCAGTTTCTTAGGACAGCGATACTTC. Encoded protein: CASSFLGQRYF.

This clonotype was detected many times. The chain couples TRBV7-9 to TRBJ2-5; TRBD1 aligns across 9 bases. Germline V CDR1 and CDR2: SEHNR, FQNEAQ (reference sequence). V trimming: 4 bases; J trimming: 1 base; junction bases outside the gene matches: 4. The CDR3 covers 15 residues. In nucleotides, the CDR3 is TGTGCCAGCAGCTACGGGACAGGGATCCAAGAGACCCAGTACTTC. As protein: CASSYGTGIQETQYF.